One sample yielded the 12 T cell receptor beta chains listed below, sequenced in a study of radiation and T cells in renal cell carcinoma. Sample time point: blood 4 weeks post-SBRT, at nephrectomy. The treatment is: 15 Gy SBRT to primary tumor, nephrectomy 4 weeks later. The repertoire was sequenced with immunoSEQ multiplex PCR; TCRdb's copy has only in-frame clones and lacks some. The sample carries roughly 86,000 clones, around four fifths recorded once. Material: blood, obtained from a patient whose treatment included radiotherapy and nephrectomy. These receptors all stem from a man aged 45-60 years with renal cell carcinoma.

The rearrangement uses TRBV11-3 and TRBJ2-6, with D perhaps matching TRBD1 (6 bases). The V end lost 5 bases, the J end lost 4 bases, and 12 bases lay between the germline ends. CDR3 length: 15 amino acids. Germline V gene lookup returns CDR1 SGHNT and CDR2 YENEEA. CDR3 bases: TGTGCCAGCAGCGCCGCAGGGGCCGGGGCCAACGTCCTGACTTTC. It yields the protein CASSAAGAGANVLTF.

The genes are TRBV27 and TRBJ1-6; D uncertain. CDR1 and CDR2 from the germline V gene are MNHEY and SMNVEV (reference sequence). This CDR3 comprises 13 residues. V was shortened by 10 bases and J by 9 bases, with 16 bases between the two germline ends. CDR3 protein: CATRTDPISPLHF. The CDR3 DNA reads TGTGCCACTCGGACGGACCCCATTTCACCCCTCCACTTT.

The chain carries TRBV11-1 and TRBJ2-1; no reliable D call. V dropped 1 base and J dropped 2 bases, with 12 bases sitting between them. The CDR3 contains 16 residues. In germline, CDR1 is SGHAT, CDR2 FQDESV (reference sequence). The CDR3 DNA is TGTGCCAGCAGCTTAGATGAGGACCCCGCCTACAATGAGCAGTTCTTC. It is translated as CASSLDEDPAYNEQFF.

The V gene is TRBV6-1, the J gene TRBJ1-2, with TRBD1 matching over 8 bases. The CDR3 totals 14 residues. J was trimmed by 5 bases and V by 3 bases; bases with no gene match: 5. The germline CDR1 and CDR2 sequences are MNHNS and SASEGT. CDR3 DNA: TGTGCCAGCAGTGAGCCGACAGGGGTATATGGCTACACCTTC. Translated: CASSEPTGVYGYTF.

In its sample, this clone was seen once. The J gene is TRBJ2-7, the V gene TRBV7-9, with 9 nucleotides matching TRBD2. V trimming: 3 bases; J trimming: 2 bases; junction bases outside the gene matches: 8. CDR1 is SEHNR, CDR2 FQNEAQ, per germline (reference sequence). The CDR3 is made up of 16 amino acids. CDR3 loop: CASSFGGGRATYEQYF. CDR3 nucleotide sequence: TGTGCCAGCAGCTTCGGGGGCGGGAGGGCCACCTACGAGCAGTACTTC.

Only a few counts were recorded for this clone. The V gene is TRBV9, the J gene TRBJ2-3; D unresolved. V lost 3 bases and J 0 bases, leaving 11 bases between the germline ends. CDR1 is SGDLS and CDR2 is YYNGEE in the germline V gene. This CDR3 region has 15 residues. For the CDR3, the DNA is TGTGCCAGCAGCGCTGGGTCTTGGAGCACAGATACGCAGTATTTT. Translating it yields CASSAGSWSTDTQYF.

This chain uses TRBV14 with TRBJ1-4; TRBD1 agrees at 7 bases. In germline, CDR1 is SGHDN, CDR2 FVKESK. V lost 4 bases to trimming and J lost 6 bases; unmatched junction nucleotides: 5. This CDR3 is built from 14 residues. CDR3 amino acids: CASSLVQGYEKLFF. Written as DNA, the CDR3 is TGTGCCAGCAGCCTGGTACAGGGGTATGAAAAACTGTTTTTT.

In its sample, this clone was seen a few times. V is TRBV10-2 and J is TRBJ2-1; 11 bases map to TRBD1. CDR3 length: 15 amino acids. The germline CDR1 and CDR2 sequences are WSHSY and SAAADI. V gave up 6 bases and J gave up 6 bases; unmatched junction bases: 7. The chain's CDR3 is CASSMGQGDVNEQFF. The DNA for the CDR3 is TGCGCCAGCAGCATGGGACAGGGGGATGTCAATGAGCAGTTCTTC.

The count of this clone is one. The J gene is TRBJ1-5, the V gene TRBV7-6; weak D call: TRBD1 (5 bases). CDR3 length: 14 amino acids. V lost 0 bases, J lost 4 bases, and 7 bases lay in between. Germline-derived CDR1 and CDR2 are SGHVS and FNYEAQ. For the CDR3, the DNA is TGTGCCAGCAGCTTAGCAGGGACGAATCAGCCCCAGCATTTT. It encodes CASSLAGTNQPQHF.

The V gene is TRBV29-1, the J gene TRBJ1-4; TRBD1 matches at 8 bases. The ends lost 7 bases at V and 5 bases at J; junction bases unmatched: 9. The CDR3 spans 14 residues. Germline-derived CDR1 and CDR2 are SQVTM and ANQGSEA. CDR3 region: CSAPGGANNEKLFF. For the CDR3, the DNA is TGCAGCGCCCCAGGGGGCGCAAACAATGAAAAACTGTTTTTT.

V and J are TRBV28 and TRBJ1-1; D remains ambiguous. CDR3 size: 11 residues. V lost 3 bases, J lost 8 bases, and 7 bases lay in between. Germline CDR1 is MDHEN and CDR2 is SYDVKM. This chain's CDR3 is CASSFLFEAFF. CDR3 in DNA: TGTGCCAGCAGTTTCCTCTTCGAAGCTTTCTTT.

This chain links TRBV27 with TRBJ1-1, with 8 positions matching TRBD1. Germline loops: CDR1 MNHEY, CDR2 SMNVEV (reference sequence). Losses at the gene ends were 5 bases for V and 4 bases for J; bases not matched to a gene: 15. This CDR3 has 17 amino acids. In DNA, the CDR3 is TGTGCCAGCAGTATATGGGGGACAGGACCAATCGGCACTGAAGCTTTCTTT. Its translation is CASSIWGTGPIGTEAFF.